Listed below are T cell receptor beta chains from one sample, sequenced in a study of early T cells in non-severe SARS-CoV-2 infection. TCRdb called the 5' RACE reads again in MiXCR, with one record for every CDR3 protein. The repertoire holds tens of thousands of distinct CDR3 sequences, approximately 10% seen once, with under 4.5% in the top ten. The sample was whole blood, taken at baseline. These receptors all come from an adult who was a healthcare worker with PCR-confirmed SARS-CoV-2 infection or an uninfected control (not recorded which). CDR3s include the opening cysteine and the closing phenylalanine or tryptophan. Each record gives: CDR3 length, V gene, clone size, J gene, CDR3 protein. A row's size may be missing; if present it is once, few, many or a size class.

length: 15
V: TRBV7-9
size: .
J: TRBJ1-5
CDR3: CASSPQGHPGQPQHF

length: 13
V: TRBV28
size: .
J: TRBJ1-1
CDR3: CASNMDRGTEAFF

length: 15
V: TRBV9
size: many
J: TRBJ2-7
CDR3: CASSVVPDSPYEQYF

length: 16
V: TRBV5-1
size: .
J: TRBJ1-2
CDR3: CASSPGTAWGVYGYTF

length: 15
V: TRBV3-1
size: .
J: TRBJ1-6
CDR3: CASSRGGAASSPLHF

length: 13
V: TRBV6-1
size: few
J: TRBJ1-2
CDR3: CASSGRGDHGYTF

length: 17
V: TRBV9
size: few
J: TRBJ2-1
CDR3: CASSGHPYIGSYNEQFF

length: 15
V: TRBV30
size: .
J: TRBJ2-1
CDR3: CAWNPGTGDHNEQFF

length: 15
V: TRBV9
size: .
J: TRBJ2-5
CDR3: CASSYTGRFEETQYF

length: 12
V: TRBV18
size: .
J: TRBJ2-7
CDR3: CASSRSDYEQYF

length: 14
V: TRBV29-1
size: many
J: TRBJ2-1
CDR3: CSVEDQHPGYEQFF

length: 14
V: TRBV20-1
size: few
J: TRBJ2-1
CDR3: CSAARPASVSEQFF

length: 14
V: TRBV20-1
size: few
J: TRBJ1-1
CDR3: CSARARGQMIEAFF

length: 14
V: TRBV19
size: .
J: TRBJ1-5
CDR3: CASSIGDSNQPQHF

length: 15
V: TRBV27
size: .
J: TRBJ2-1
CDR3: CASSPLGGGYNEQFF

length: 15
V: TRBV11-2
size: .
J: TRBJ1-5
CDR3: CASTARGSGNQPQHF

length: 15
V: TRBV2
size: few
J: TRBJ1-4
CDR3: CASLKGGLGDEKLFF

length: 12
V: TRBV12-3/TRBV12-4
size: few
J: TRBJ2-7
CDR3: CASSPDSYEQYF

length: 16
V: TRBV7-3
size: few
J: TRBJ2-5
CDR3: CASSPQGQGAGETQYF

length: 15
V: TRBV6-6
size: many
J: TRBJ1-3
CDR3: CASSQGQTSGNTIYF

length: 16
V: TRBV19
size: few
J: TRBJ2-3
CDR3: CASSTGLAGITDTQYF

length: 15
V: TRBV7-2
size: .
J: TRBJ2-1
CDR3: CASSLFSTGYNEQFF

length: 12
V: TRBV19
size: .
J: TRBJ1-2
CDR3: CASSKGDYGYTF

length: 15
V: TRBV7-9
size: .
J: TRBJ2-2
CDR3: CASSPPSVNTGELFF

length: 15
V: TRBV5-1
size: .
J: TRBJ1-1
CDR3: CASSLRTGANTEAFF

length: 12
V: TRBV20-1
size: few
J: TRBJ2-1
CDR3: CSARDSGSEQFF

length: 14
V: TRBV13
size: many
J: TRBJ2-2
CDR3: CASKRGSNTGELFF

length: 20
V: TRBV6-1
size: few
J: TRBJ2-6
CDR3: CATLDFWDRAVTSGANVLTF

length: 13
V: TRBV7-9
size: .
J: TRBJ2-3
CDR3: CASSFARGDTQYF

length: 16
V: TRBV18
size: many
J: TRBJ2-4
CDR3: CASSNRDPVSKNIQYF

length: 13
V: TRBV10-2
size: few
J: TRBJ1-6
CDR3: CASRGLGDSPLHF

length: 17
V: TRBV7-8
size: few
J: TRBJ2-1
CDR3: CASSLGSDGSSYNEQFF

length: 16
V: TRBV20-1
size: .
J: TRBJ2-7
CDR3: CSARDGRGRVSYEQYF

length: 13
V: TRBV7-3
size: few
J: TRBJ2-3
CDR3: CASNEGPADTQYF

length: 13
V: TRBV11-3
size: .
J: TRBJ2-7
CDR3: CASSLTIVYEQYF

length: 13
V: TRBV15
size: few
J: TRBJ2-3
CDR3: CATSTTGFGTQYF

length: 15
V: TRBV7-3
size: many
J: TRBJ2-3
CDR3: CASSSSGAYTDTQYF

length: 14
V: TRBV9
size: .
J: TRBJ2-5
CDR3: CASSSNLLQETQYF

length: 16
V: TRBV19
size: many
J: TRBJ1-5
CDR3: CASSRIMKSSNQPQHF

length: 13
V: TRBV12-3/TRBV12-4
size: .
J: TRBJ2-7
CDR3: CASSRDGGGEQYF

length: 13
V: TRBV2
size: many
J: TRBJ2-7
CDR3: CASSGGINYEQYF

length: 15
V: TRBV11-2
size: few
J: TRBJ1-2
CDR3: CASSLVTPNNYGYTF

length: 17
V: TRBV5-8
size: few
J: TRBJ1-2
CDR3: CASSFDRSEVIGGGYTF

length: 14
V: TRBV19
size: few
J: TRBJ1-6
CDR3: CASSIGTTNSPLHF

length: 12
V: TRBV30
size: few
J: TRBJ2-1
CDR3: CAWSPGYNEQFF

length: 16
V: TRBV19
size: few
J: TRBJ2-7
CDR3: CASSPPRTGEAYEQYF

length: 12
V: TRBV9
size: few
J: TRBJ2-1
CDR3: CASSAINNEQFF

length: 10
V: TRBV20-1
size: many
J: TRBJ1-1
CDR3: CSVGDTEAFF

length: 14
V: TRBV12-3/TRBV12-4
size: .
J: TRBJ1-1
CDR3: CASTSIRVSGTAFF

length: 15
V: TRBV21-1
size: .
J: TRBJ2-1
CDR3: CASSNRQGKGDEQFF

length: 16
V: TRBV27
size: many
J: TRBJ1-6
CDR3: CASSLRGVVYNSPLHF

length: 15
V: TRBV7-9
size: few
J: TRBJ2-1
CDR3: CASSLEVASGNEQFF

length: 15
V: TRBV7-9
size: .
J: TRBJ1-6
CDR3: CASSFDTWYNSPLHF

length: 12
V: TRBV6-1
size: .
J: TRBJ2-7
CDR3: CASRESSYEQYF

length: 14
V: TRBV20-1
size: many
J: TRBJ2-5
CDR3: CSARKTSGTETQYF

length: 15
V: TRBV18
size: .
J: TRBJ1-6
CDR3: CASSPPGGGNSPLHF

length: 15
V: TRBV11-3
size: .
J: TRBJ2-1
CDR3: CASSFSRNPANEQFF

length: 13
V: TRBV10-2
size: .
J: TRBJ2-1
CDR3: CASSEIRGNEQFF

length: 18
V: TRBV7-2
size: many
J: TRBJ2-5
CDR3: CASSSISMRSLRGETQYF